A single sample is the source of the 3 T cell receptor beta chains below, sequenced in a study of T cell repertoires in cytomegalovirus infection. MiXCR, run by TCRdb on the reads, gives a single entry per CDR3 protein. The sample lists around 490,000 distinct CDR3 sequences, 26% occurring once. Material: PBMCs. Every receptor here comes from a human donor in good health (CMV status not recorded). Some clones in this sample may be carry-over from other donors' samples.

This clonotype was picked up a small number of times. The CDR3 DNA sequence: TGTGCCAGCAGCGTAGCTAACTTTGAAGGCGAGCAGTACTTC. Its protein is CASSVANFEGEQYF. The chain employs TRBV9 and TRBJ2-7; D uncertain. The CDR3 is 14 residues long. The V gene lost 0 bases and the J gene lost 6 bases, with 13 bases spanning the gap. Looked up from germline, CDR1 is SGDLS and CDR2 is YYNGEE.

This rearrangement joins TRBV6-1 to TRBJ1-2; D remains unclear. CDR1 is MNHNS, CDR2 SASEGT, per germline. The CDR3 is 14 amino acids. Trimming left V 1 base short and J 8 bases short, with 14 bases between. The CDR3 nucleotides read TGTGCCAGCAGTGAAGATCAAGGATCCGGCGGCTACACCTTC. As protein: CASSEDQGSGGYTF.

This sequence joins TRBV24-1 and TRBJ1-2; D is ambiguous. Looked up from germline, CDR1 is KGHDR and CDR2 is SFDVKD. The CDR3 has 13 amino acids. Deletions cut 4 bases from V and 3 bases from J, with 8 bases between. This chain's CDR3 is CATSDGEYYGYTF. The CDR3 nucleotides read TGTGCCACCAGTGACGGAGAATACTATGGCTACACCTTC.